These T cell receptor beta chains were read from a single sample in a study of identical twins. Each CDR3 protein gets one entry after TCRdb re-called the 5' RACE reads with MiXCR. Among 200,000 to 300,000 distinct CDR3 sequences listed, around 7.6% were seen once. These data also featured in a second study, about yellow fever vaccine responses in identical twins.

The sequencing sample was made of CD8+ T cells sorted from blood. The receptor source for this set is a woman under 30 in good health. Both conserved end residues are part of each CDR3. The D gene is left open where the match is weak.

>TRBJ1-5|TRBV6-1|-
CASHPRGSQGGNQPQHF
>TRBJ2-7|TRBV4-1|TRBD1
CASSQGGPGTGGYEQYF
>TRBJ2-5|TRBV7-8|-
CASSLVSETQYF
>TRBJ1-2|TRBV7-9|-
CASSLPGQNYGYTF
>TRBJ2-2|TRBV20-1|TRBD1
CSARGPGDRGELFF
>TRBJ1-2|TRBV29-1|-
CSVYDYYGYTF
>TRBJ2-3|TRBV13|-
CASSSTVTDRFPDTQYF
>TRBJ2-3|TRBV28|-
CASSLDLEADTQYF
>TRBJ2-1|TRBV7-9|TRBD2
CASSSGASGIYNEQFF
>TRBJ2-7|TRBV7-9|-
CASRDGLSENPYEQYF
>TRBJ2-2|TRBV12-3/TRBV12-4|-
CASSPTYSDANTGELFF
>TRBJ1-2|TRBV7-9|-
CASSSPFSTGLYGYTF
>TRBJ2-1|TRBV7-6|-
CASSPRQNNEQFF
>TRBJ2-1|TRBV4-1|-
CASSQNGPTYPYNEQFF
>TRBJ2-5|TRBV4-1|TRBD2
CASSQDASGGAMETQYF
>TRBJ2-7|TRBV5-1|TRBD2
CASSLRPSGSLRTAGEQYF
>TRBJ1-6|TRBV4-1|-
CASSQAPDSLSSYNSPLHF
>TRBJ2-1|TRBV7-9|TRBD2
CASSAEGSGRNNEQFF
>TRBJ1-1|TRBV10-1|-
CASSEGPDRNTEAFF
>TRBJ1-6|TRBV27|TRBD1
CASRRQGQGLDNSPLHF
>TRBJ2-1|TRBV7-9|-
CASSLAQGWDEQFF
>TRBJ2-7|TRBV9|-
CASSASGRQADEQYF
>TRBJ2-3|TRBV20-1|TRBD2
CSATRLALLTGDGGRTDTQYF
>TRBJ2-1|TRBV3-1|-
CASSQDRDSPTGEQFF
>TRBJ1-1|TRBV4-1|-
CASSLKTTANTEAFF
>TRBJ1-1|TRBV10-2|-
CASGTGTEAFF
>TRBJ2-4|TRBV12-3/TRBV12-4|-
CASSLAGGPLKNIQYF
>TRBJ1-2|TRBV4-1|-
CASSQDGWGYTF
>TRBJ1-1|TRBV10-2|TRBD1
CASSEPGGLNTEAFF
>TRBJ2-5|TRBV15|TRBD1
CATRESRGPGETQYF
>TRBJ2-1|TRBV28|TRBD2
CASSFPPPGDSGMGEQFF
>TRBJ2-7|TRBV20-1|-
CSARDRGFSSYEQYF
>TRBJ2-1|TRBV7-8|-
CASSPAWDEQFF
>TRBJ2-7|TRBV20-1|-
CSADQPGQRKLGPYEQYF
>TRBJ2-1|TRBV20-1|TRBD2
CSALDGLAKYNEQFF
>TRBJ2-7|TRBV20-1|-
CSANLLGDYEQYF
>TRBJ2-7|TRBV7-3|TRBD2
CASSAVSGGTYEQYF
>TRBJ2-1|TRBV4-1|-
CASSDPGSSYNEQFF
>TRBJ1-2|TRBV11-2|-
CASSLGQAGYTF